Sequencing of this TCR beta chain was carried out in a study of regulatory T cells in long-lasting Graves disease. This clonotype was observed many times. Sequencing libraries for TCR beta were prepared with iRepertoire HTBI primers and Arm-PCR of CDR3 regions. Each CDR3 protein gets one entry after TCRdb re-called the multiplex PCR reads with MiXCR. The sample has more than 400,000 distinct CDR3 sequences; roughly 15% are singletons. Time point meaning: newly diagnosed GD, antithyroid drugs for less than 3 months. Construction of the TCR library relied on RNA isolated from PBMCs. These data also featured in a second study, about T cells in Graves' hyperthyroidism and ophthalmopathy.

This TCR came from a woman in her thirties with Graves disease. The source was peripheral blood mononuclear cells (PBMCs), collected at new diagnosis, from a patient treated with antithyroid drugs.

The CDR3 loop reads CASSPYKGLATNEKLFF. CDR3 coding DNA: TGTGCCAGCAGTCCATACAAGGGGTTGGCGACTAATGAAAAACTGTTTTTT. This chain connects TRBV28 to TRBJ1-4; D perhaps matches TRBD1 (5 bases). This CDR3 comprises 17 residues. Germline CDR1 and CDR2: MDHEN and SYDVKM. V lost 5 bases and J lost 2, with 18 bases in between.